These 15 T cell receptor beta chains share one sample of origin, sequenced in a study of T cell responses to AZD1222 COVID-19 vaccine. Sequencing was performed with immunoSEQ multiplex PCR; in TCRdb, only in-frame clones are kept and a portion is missing. This sample has about 120,000 clones, with 80% to 95% found just once. The sample consisted of peripheral blood, taken on day 0 of AZD1222 vaccination. The receptor source for this set is an adult in good health.

CDR3 DNA: TGTGCCTCGGGCAGGGGGTCATTTAGGGAGCAGTACTTC. This encodes CASGRGSFREQYF. V is TRBV2 and J is TRBJ2-7, with 7 positions matching TRBD1. The junction had 14 bases not matched to a gene; V was cut back by 11 bases and J by 7 bases. Per germline, CDR1 SNHLY and CDR2 FYNNEI. The CDR3 spans 13 residues.

This clone appeared once. J is TRBJ1-4 and V is TRBV7-3; D is perhaps TRBD1 (6 bases). Trimming cost V 0 bases and J 4 bases, with 15 bases left between them. Germline values: CDR1 SGHTA, CDR2 FQGTGA. The CDR3 length is 17 residues. The CDR3 protein is CASSLTPPGHLNEKLFF. The CDR3, as DNA: TGTGCCAGCAGCTTAACTCCCCCGGGACACCTTAATGAAAAACTGTTTTTT.

The chain recombines TRBV7-2 with TRBJ1-1; D gene uncertain. Germline CDR1 SGHTA, CDR2 FQGNSA. This CDR3 spans 13 amino acids. V dropped 1 base and J dropped 2 bases, with 5 bases sitting between them. This CDR3 is CASSLDRNTEAFF. The CDR3 nucleotides read TGTGCCAGCAGCTTAGACAGAAACACTGAAGCTTTCTTT. The variable domain in full, completed from reference TRBV7-2 and TRBJ1-1, reads GAGVSQSPSNKVTEKGKDVELRCDPISGHTALYWYRQSLGQGLEFLIYFQGNSAPDKSGLPSDRFSAERTGGSVSTLTIQRTQQEDSAVYLCASSLDRNTEAFFGQGTRLTVV.

This clone has only a few counts. The chain combines TRBV4-2 with TRBJ1-1; 9 bases are shared with TRBD1. The ends lost 4 bases at V and 4 bases at J; junction bases unmatched: 4. The V gene's germline CDR1 is LGHNA and CDR2 YNFKEQ. The CDR3 covers 14 residues. CDR3 residues: CASSRGQGRTEAFF. CDR3 DNA: TGTGCCAGCAGCCGCGGACAGGGGCGCACTGAAGCTTTCTTT.

The chain carries TRBV27 and TRBJ1-2; TRBD1 is a possible D gene (6 bases). Germline CDR1 MNHEY, CDR2 SMNVEV (reference sequence). Trimming left V 5 bases short and J 4 bases short, with 8 bases between. CDR3 length: 12 amino acids. CDR3 DNA: TGTGCCAGCAGTCCGGACAGCTATGGCTACACCTTC. Encoded protein: CASSPDSYGYTF.

This chain joins TRBV6-2 or TRBV6-3 and TRBJ1-2; D ambiguous. CDR1 is MNHEY, CDR2 SVGEGT, per germline. The CDR3 totals 16 residues. The ends were cut back, 1 base at V and 8 bases at J, with 20 bases in the middle. The CDR3 spells CASSYFVPLSGEGYTF. In DNA, the CDR3 is TGTGCCAGCAGTTACTTCGTTCCCCTATCGGGAGAAGGCTACACCTTC.

The genes are TRBV5-1 and TRBJ1-3; D is unresolved. In germline, CDR1 is SGHRS, CDR2 YFSETQ. CDR3 size: 15 residues. With 4 bases removed from V and 0 bases from J, the gap between germline ends came to 11 bases. The CDR3 coding sequence is TGCGCCAGCAGCCGGGAGGGCAGCTCTGGAAACACCATATATTTT. Amino acids: CASSREGSSGNTIYF.

This rearrangement joins TRBV5-5 to TRBJ2-7; 7 bases align to TRBD1. Germline V CDR1 and CDR2: SGHKS, YYEKEE (reference sequence). This CDR3 is 14 amino acids long. V shed 0 bases, J shed 7 bases, and the junction held 7 bases outside the gene matches. In DNA form, the CDR3 reads TGTGCCAGCAGCTTGGAGGGGGCGCTGGGGGAGCAGTACTTC. The encoded protein is CASSLEGALGEQYF.

The rearrangement uses TRBV6-2 or TRBV6-3 and TRBJ2-7; D remains unclear. The V gene's germline CDR1 is MNHEY and CDR2 SVGEGT. The CDR3 has 14 amino acids. The V end was cut by 0 bases, the J end by 4 bases, with 10 bases between. The CDR3 nucleotides read TGTGCCAGCAGTTACTCGAGAGTGGGTTACGAGCAGTACTTC. Protein sequence: CASSYSRVGYEQYF.

The chain combines TRBV2 with TRBJ1-1; 7 nucleotides line up with TRBD1. The V gene's germline CDR1 is SNHLY and CDR2 FYNNEI. V shed 6 bases and J 4 bases; nucleotides not matched to a gene: 8. This CDR3 spans 14 amino acids. This CDR3 reads CASRPRQGVTEAFF. The DNA of the CDR3 is TGTGCCAGCAGACCTCGACAGGGCGTCACTGAAGCTTTCTTT.

The CDR3 bases are TGTGCCAGCAGCTTAACCGGGACTGGTAATTCACCCCTCCACTTT. Translating it yields CASSLTGTGNSPLHF. The chain links TRBV6-5 to TRBJ1-6; perhaps TRBD1 as D (5 bases). The V gene's germline CDR1 is MNHEY and CDR2 SVGAGI. V lost 6 bases to trimming and J lost 6 bases, with 15 bases between them. The CDR3 is 15 residues long.

CDR3 loop: CASRSDRLTGELFF. The CDR3 DNA is TGTGCCAGCCGCTCGGACCGTCTCACCGGGGAGCTGTTTTTT. The V gene is TRBV7-8, the J gene TRBJ2-2; D ambiguous. Per germline, CDR1 SGHVS and CDR2 FQNEAQ. The CDR3 loop spans 14 amino acids. V was cut by 8 bases and J by 4 bases, with 14 bases left in between. The whole variable domain, remainder taken from reference TRBV7-8 and TRBJ2-2, is GAGVSQSPRYKVAKRGQDVALRCDPISGHVSLFWYQQALGQGPEFLTYFQNEAQLDKSGLPSDRFFAERPEGSVSTLKIQRTQQEDSAVYLCASRSDRLTGELFFGEGSRLTVL.

The gene calls are TRBV6-2 or TRBV6-3 and TRBJ2-7; D ambiguous. The ends were cut back, 2 bases at V and 4 bases at J, with 9 bases in the middle. CDR1 MNHEY and CDR2 SVGEGT come from the germline V gene. This CDR3 comprises 13 residues. The DNA for the CDR3 is TGTGCCAGCAGTTACATCGAGGTTTACGAGCAGTACTTC. Protein sequence: CASSYIEVYEQYF.

There are a few counts of this clone. The rearrangement joins TRBV19 to TRBJ1-4, with a possible D match to TRBD1 (5 bases). Germline loops: CDR1 LNHDA, CDR2 SQIVND (reference sequence). The V end was cut by 7 bases, the J end by 8 bases, with 17 bases between. The CDR3 spans 14 residues. In DNA, the CDR3 is TGTGCCAGTACGGCCGGGGCCACAGGAGAAAAACTGTTTTTT. As protein: CASTAGATGEKLFF.

This chain connects TRBV11-3 to TRBJ2-2; D might be TRBD2 (6 bases). Trimming removed 4 bases from V and 5 bases from J, with 14 bases in between. This CDR3 is built from 15 residues. Germline CDR1 and CDR2: SGHNT and YENEEA. The CDR3 DNA reads as TGTGCCAGCAGCTCCCGGGACTCTATAACCGGGGAGCTGTTTTTT. The encoded protein is CASSSRDSITGELFF. The variable domain in full, completed from reference TRBV11-3 and TRBJ2-2, reads EAGVVQSPRYKIIEKKQPVAFWCNPISGHNTLYWYLQNLGQGPELLIRYENEEAVDDSQLPKDRFSAERLKGVDSTLKIQPAELGDSAVYLCASSSRDSITGELFFGEGSRLTVL.